This TCR beta chain was retrieved from a study of T cell responses to AZD1222 COVID-19 vaccine. Overall study findings and caveats: White British ancestry dominated among donors, who included more females, and clonal diversity was possibly underestimated. Just a handful of AZD1222 recipients were seropositive at baseline. The breadth and depth of Spike-specific TCRs increased once two AZD1222 doses had been given.

In the case of this clone: As yet, its antigen is unknown.

Researchers grouped second doses given at about 4 or about 12 weeks into one pool. Germline CDR1 SGHTA, CDR2 FQGNSA. This CDR3 spans 14 amino acids. Between the trimmed V and J ends, which lost 5 bases and 0 bases, there was a span of 9 bases. The data were produced by immunoSEQ multiplex PCR, yet TCRdb's version contains in-frame clones alone and is incomplete. The sample lists about 100,000 clones, roughly nine tenths occurring once. The specimen comprised peripheral blood, sampled 28 days after the second AZD1222 dose. This TCR was recovered from an adult who received the AZD1222 COVID-19 vaccine. The chain is built from TRBV7-2 and TRBJ2-3, with TRBD2 as a possible D gene (5 bases). In DNA form, the CDR3 reads TGTGCCAGCAGCCATCGGACTAGCACAGATACGCAGTATTTT. As protein: CASSHRTSTDTQYF.